A single sample is the source of the 6 T cell receptor beta chains below, sequenced in a study of T cell repertoires in cytomegalovirus infection. A single record per CDR3 protein comes from TCRdb applying MiXCR to the reads. Counted here are approximately 400,000 distinct CDR3 sequences, around 32% occurring once; the ten biggest clones make up about an eighth. The material sequenced was PBMCs. These receptors originate from a human donor in good health (CMV status not recorded). Some clones in this sample may be carry-over from other donors' samples.

This clonotype was detected only a few times. The V call is TRBV20-1, the J call TRBJ1-1; D might be TRBD1 (5 bases). Looked up from germline, CDR1 is DFQATT and CDR2 is SNEGSKA (reference sequence). The length of the CDR3 is 12 residues. Between the trimmed V and J ends, which lost 8 bases and 6 bases, there was a span of 16 bases. The CDR3 nucleotides read TGCAGTTCCCAGGGACCGGCGGCTGAAGCTTTCTTT. Translated, it gives CSSQGPAAEAFF.

Worth noting for this clonotype: The conserved final phenylalanine or tryptophan is absent from the CDR3, which likely points to a read error. The rearrangement joins TRBV6-2 or TRBV6-3 to TRBJ1-5; D not certain. Trimming shortened V by 7 bases and J by 6 bases, and 16 bases separated the two germline ends. Germline CDR1 reads MNHEY; CDR2 reads SVGEGT. This CDR3 contains 14 residues. For the CDR3, the DNA is TGTGCCAGCACCGCCCGAGGTAGGAGTCAGCCCCAGCATTGT. Amino acid sequence: CASTARGRSQPQHC.

Comment on this clonotype: Given a much more abundant clone one base away, this may be a read error. The chain uses TRBV6-2 or TRBV6-3 and TRBJ1-2, with D uncertain. Trimming left V 7 bases short and J 0 bases short, with 21 bases between. Germline V gene data show CDR1 as MNHEY and CDR2 as SVGEGT. CDR3 length equals 17 residues. The CDR3 is CASNIDGVPRTNYGYTF. The CDR3 nucleotides read TGTGCCAGCAATATCGACGGAGTCCCTAGAACTAACTATGGCTACACCTTC.

V is TRBV6-8 and J is TRBJ1-5; D is perhaps TRBD1 (5 bases). The CDR3 is 14 amino acids. Germline lookup yields CDR1 MNHGY and CDR2 SAAAGT. Trimming left V 2 bases short and J 5 bases short, with 10 bases between. This CDR3 is CASSYGGEHQPQHF. The CDR3 DNA reads as TGTGCCAGCAGTTACGGGGGAGAGCATCAGCCCCAGCATTTT.

V is TRBV12-3 or TRBV12-4 and J is TRBJ1-2; D may be TRBD1 (5 bases). This CDR3 contains 16 residues. V gave up 2 bases and J gave up 4 bases, with 17 bases separating them. CDR3 protein: CASSLTPLAGSYGYTF. Written as DNA, the CDR3 is TGTGCCAGCAGTTTAACCCCCCTGGCAGGGAGCTATGGCTACACCTTC.

The table lists this clonotype with a few counts. This sequence joins TRBV7-9 and TRBJ2-3, with D possibly TRBD1 on 5 matching bases. V shed 4 bases and J shed 4 bases, with 15 bases lying between them. The CDR3 totals 15 residues. Germline lookup yields CDR1 SEHNR and CDR2 FQNEAQ (reference sequence). The CDR3 region is CASSSPAGIADTQYF. CDR3 in DNA: TGTGCCAGCAGCTCGCCGGCAGGGATTGCAGATACGCAGTATTTT.